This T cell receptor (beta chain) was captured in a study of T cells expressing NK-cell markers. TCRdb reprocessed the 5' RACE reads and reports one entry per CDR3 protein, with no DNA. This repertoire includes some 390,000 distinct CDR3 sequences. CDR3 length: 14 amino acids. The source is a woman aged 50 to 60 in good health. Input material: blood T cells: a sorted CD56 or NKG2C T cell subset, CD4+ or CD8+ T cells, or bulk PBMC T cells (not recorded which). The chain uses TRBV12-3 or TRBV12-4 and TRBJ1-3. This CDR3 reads CASSSKGRENTIYF.